This entry lists 13 T cell receptor beta chains sequenced from one sample in a study of blood T cell repertoires in COVID-19. Measured with immunoSEQ multiplex PCR; TCRdb has only the in-frame clones, and not every one. The sample lists around 170,000 clones, under 90% occurring once. Sequences were obtained from PBMCs or T cells enriched from blood (not recorded which). All receptors come from a woman in her forties or fifties who had recovered from COVID-19.

The chain uses TRBV7-2 and TRBJ2-1, with 12 bases that match TRBD2. CDR1 is SGHTA and CDR2 is FQGNSA in the germline V gene. Germline trimming cut 4 bases from V and 10 bases from J; bases unmatched to any gene: 11. This CDR3 region has 16 residues. Written as DNA, the CDR3 is TGTGCCAGCAGCTCCGGACTAGCGGGGACTCCTCGGGAGCAGTTCTTC. Translating it yields CASSSGLAGTPREQFF.

This clone was seen a handful of times. V and J are TRBV5-1 and TRBJ1-3; D is uncertain. Germline V gene sequence: CDR1 SGHRS, CDR2 YFSETQ. The CDR3 is 15 amino acids. V lost 0 bases and J lost 0, with 7 bases in between. The CDR3 bases are TGCGCCAGCAGCTTGGAATCGAGCTCTGGAAACACCATATATTTT. Residues: CASSLESSSGNTIYF.

This chain connects TRBV27 to TRBJ2-4; D is uncertain. V shed 0 bases and J shed 15 bases, with 15 bases lying between them. The CDR3 loop spans 13 amino acids. From germline, CDR1 is MNHEY and CDR2 SMNVEV (reference sequence). The CDR3 region is CASSLSAGTNWYF. CDR3 DNA sequence: TGTGCCAGCAGTTTATCGGCAGGAACAAATTGGTACTTC.

V gene TRBV4-3 combines with J gene TRBJ2-2; D is perhaps TRBD1 (5 bases). Deletions cut 0 bases from V and 9 bases from J, with 11 bases between. This CDR3 has 14 residues. Germline loops: CDR1 LGHNA, CDR2 YSLEER. The CDR3 region is CASSQDQGPRELFF. The CDR3 DNA reads as TGCGCCAGCAGCCAAGATCAGGGTCCGAGGGAGCTGTTTTTT.

This chain links TRBV5-1 with TRBJ1-2; no definite D call. Germline V gives CDR1 SGHRS, CDR2 YFSETQ. This CDR3 contains 14 residues. The V end was cut by 0 bases, the J end by 4 bases, with 10 bases between. The chain's CDR3 is CASSLAGGSYGYTF. The DNA of the CDR3 is TGCGCCAGCAGCTTGGCCGGCGGCAGCTATGGCTACACCTTC.

This chain uses TRBV28 with TRBJ2-1; 8 nucleotides align to TRBD2. Germline values: CDR1 MDHEN, CDR2 SYDVKM. V lost 10 bases, J lost 2 bases, and 7 bases stayed unmatched. The CDR3 has 14 residues. The CDR3 DNA reads TGTGCCACCGAAGAAGCGGGAGCCTACAATGAGCAGTTCTTC. Its protein product is CATEEAGAYNEQFF.

V is TRBV29-1 and J is TRBJ1-5, with a weak D call TRBD1 (6 bases). In germline, CDR1 is SQVTM, CDR2 ANQGSEA. The CDR3 spans 13 residues. V gave up 4 bases and J gave up 3 bases, with 10 bases separating them. CDR3 sequence reads: CSVAGQSNQPQHF. As DNA, the CDR3 is TGCAGCGTTGCGGGACAATCCAATCAGCCCCAGCATTTT.

This chain uses TRBV7-2 with TRBJ2-1, with D perhaps TRBD1 (7 bases). CDR1 is SGHTA and CDR2 is FQGNSA in the germline V gene. The CDR3 consists of 15 residues. V lost 3 bases to trimming and J lost 4 bases, with 13 bases between them. The chain's CDR3 is CASSLEGAPYNEQFF. Here the CDR3 DNA reads TGTGCCAGCAGCTTGGAGGGGGCCCCATACAATGAGCAGTTCTTC.

The chain combines TRBV2 with TRBJ1-6; 7 nucleotides agree with TRBD1. Per germline, CDR1 SNHLY and CDR2 FYNNEI. V shed 6 bases and J 0 bases; nucleotides not matched to a gene: 5. The CDR3 is 16 amino acids. The CDR3 DNA follows: TGTGCCAGCAGGCCGGACAGGAGCTCCTATAATTCACCCCTCCACTTT. This codes for CASRPDRSSYNSPLHF.

The V and J genes are TRBV29-1 and TRBJ1-1; 9 bases map to TRBD1. Germline V gene lookup returns CDR1 SQVTM and CDR2 ANQGSEA. This CDR3 comprises 13 residues. Trimming took 7 bases from V and 6 from J; bases not matched to a gene: 9. CDR3 amino acids: CSAGPGQGSEAFF. The CDR3 DNA follows: TGCAGCGCCGGACCGGGACAGGGTTCTGAAGCTTTCTTT.

The chain combines TRBV12-3 or TRBV12-4 with TRBJ2-7, with no clear D. The germline V and J ends were trimmed by 3 bases and 7 bases, with 13 bases remaining between them. The CDR3 runs 13 residues. The chain's CDR3 is CASSFAASGEQYF. As DNA, the CDR3 is TGTGCCAGCAGTTTCGCCGCCTCAGGAGAGCAGTACTTC.

The chain recombines TRBV27 with TRBJ2-1; TRBD2 might be the D (6 bases). The CDR3 is made up of 16 amino acids. The V gene's germline CDR1 is MNHEY and CDR2 SMNVEV (reference sequence). V dropped 4 bases and J dropped 0 bases, with 13 bases sitting between them. The CDR3 DNA sequence: TGTGCCAGCAGTTGGGACTTGTTAAGCTCCTACAATGAGCAGTTCTTC. This codes for CASSWDLLSSYNEQFF.

The rearrangement joins TRBV4-2 to TRBJ2-7, with a weak D call TRBD2 (5 bases). This CDR3 has 16 amino acids. Germline-derived CDR1 and CDR2 are LGHNA and YNFKEQ. V gave up 0 bases and J gave up 6 bases, with 18 bases separating them. CDR3 sequence reads: CASSQEGTRIFSEQYF. The CDR3 coding sequence is TGTGCCAGCAGCCAAGAAGGCACTAGAATTTTCTCCGAGCAGTACTTC.